These 14 T cell receptor beta chains came from one sample sequenced in a study of a mutant IDH1 vaccine in newly diagnosed glioma. Sequenced by immunoSEQ multiplex PCR; TCRdb stores in-frame clones only, minus some. The sample includes approximately 35,000 clones, around 89% of them seen just once. Antigen specificity for these receptors is unknown. Time point here: week 23, last vaccination. A single vaccine dose contained 300 ug of mutant IDH1 20-mer peptide, and topical imiquimod was used with it. The material sequenced was PBMCs, taken from a glioma patient whose treatment included an IDH1 peptide vaccine. All receptors derive from a man in his forties with glioma.

V gene TRBV28 combines with J gene TRBJ2-5; tentative D call: TRBD2 (6 bases). CDR1 and CDR2 (germline): MDHEN, SYDVKM. This CDR3 spans 14 amino acids. The ends were cut back, 3 bases at V and 2 bases at J, with 10 bases in the middle. Written as DNA, the CDR3 is TGTGCCAGCAGTTTCGTGGCGGGACAAGAGACCCAGTACTTC. Translated: CASSFVAGQETQYF.

This clone was observed a handful of times. The rearrangement links TRBV28 to TRBJ2-2; 11 nucleotides agree with TRBD2. Germline trimming cut 0 bases from V and 6 bases from J; bases unmatched to any gene: 6. The CDR3 runs 17 residues. Germline V gene data show CDR1 as MDHEN and CDR2 as SYDVKM. The CDR3 reads CASSLWSLAGGPGELFF. The CDR3 DNA sequence: TGTGCCAGCAGTTTATGGAGCCTAGCGGGAGGCCCCGGGGAGCTGTTTTTT.

This chain connects TRBV10-3 to TRBJ1-4, with D uncertain. CDR1 is ENHRY and CDR2 is SYGVKD in the germline V gene. The ends were cut back, 3 bases at V and 7 bases at J, with 6 bases in the middle. There are 12 residues in the CDR3. DNA for the CDR3: TGTGCCATCAGTGAACTTGGTGAAAAACTGTTTTTT. It translates to CAISELGEKLFF.

This rearrangement joins TRBV4-2 to TRBJ2-7; 8 bases line up with TRBD2. Unmatched junction bases numbered 3, after V lost 4 bases and J lost 4 bases. This CDR3 region has 13 residues. Germline V CDR1 and CDR2: LGHNA, YNFKEQ. The CDR3 loop is CASSPGLGYEQYV. The CDR3 bases are TGTGCCAGCAGCCCGGGACTAGGGTACGAGCAGTACGTC.

The chain links TRBV9 to TRBJ2-1, with TRBD2 identical over 16 bases. Germline CDR1 is SGDLS and CDR2 is YYNGEE. The CDR3 has 17 residues. After removal of 3 bases from V and 8 bases from J, the junction contained 8 bases not matched to a gene. CDR3 nucleotides: TGTGCCAGCAGCGCGGGACTAGCGGGAGGGCCTAGGGATGAGCAGTTCTTC. Protein sequence: CASSAGLAGGPRDEQFF.

This chain joins TRBV19 and TRBJ1-2; 7 bases agree with TRBD1. V shed 5 bases and J 0 bases; nucleotides not matched to a gene: 6. CDR3 length: 15 amino acids. Germline V CDR1 and CDR2: LNHDA, SQIVND (reference sequence). The CDR3 DNA sequence: TGTGCCAGTAGTGGCCCGGGACAGACTAACTATGGCTACACCTTC. Translated: CASSGPGQTNYGYTF.

The chain employs TRBV18 and TRBJ2-1; 8 nucleotides line up with TRBD1. The CDR3 runs 14 residues. The V and J ends lost 5 bases and 8 bases, in that order; junction bases with no gene match: 8. Germline lookup yields CDR1 KGHSH and CDR2 LQKENI. CDR3 bases: TGTGCCAGCTCATCGACAGGGGCACGGGATGAGCAGTTCTTC. This translates into CASSSTGARDEQFF.

The gene calls are TRBV28 and TRBJ1-4; D remains ambiguous. Germline CDR1 reads MDHEN; CDR2 reads SYDVKM. The CDR3 extends over 16 amino acids. V lost 2 bases to trimming and J lost 6 bases, with 16 bases between them. The CDR3 sequence: CASSLSPGSQDEKLFF. CDR3 sequence (DNA): TGTGCCAGCAGTTTAAGCCCGGGGAGTCAGGATGAAAAACTGTTTTTT.

V usage is TRBV6-5 and J usage is TRBJ2-2, with D possibly TRBD2 on 6 matching bases. CDR1 is MNHEY, CDR2 SVGAGI, per germline. CDR3 length equals 14 residues. V was trimmed by 5 bases and J by 7 bases, leaving 14 bases between them. The CDR3 DNA reads TGTGCCAGCAGTGCCAGCCAGGGAGGCGGGGAGCTGTTTTTT. Protein sequence: CASSASQGGGELFF.

In its sample, this clone was seen once. The chain combines TRBV5-1 with TRBJ1-2; 7 bases line up with TRBD1. Germline V gene lookup returns CDR1 SGHRS and CDR2 YFSETQ. Unmatched junction bases numbered 6, after V lost 0 bases and J lost 4 bases. This CDR3 comprises 15 residues. The CDR3 DNA follows: TGCGCCAGCAGCTTGGAACCGGGACAGATCTATGGCTACACCTTC. Protein sequence: CASSLEPGQIYGYTF.

Remarks on this clone: The DNA is omitted, as the CDR3 cannot be located on it reliably, and the CDR3 follows TCRdb's listing. The rearrangement uses TRBV27 and TRBJ2-3. The CDR3 region is 14 residues in length, termini included. CDR1 and CDR2 (germline): MNHEY, SMNVEV (reference sequence). Here the CDR3 reads CASSLGMGTDTQYF.

The chain joins TRBV7-8 to TRBJ1-4; no clear D. The CDR3 contains 13 residues. The germline V gene has CDR1 SGHVS and CDR2 FQNEAQ. Trimming removed 8 bases from V and 7 bases from J, with 14 bases in between. CDR3 in DNA: TGTGCCAGCGAATCCGAGTGGGGTGAAAAACTGTTTTTT. Its translation: CASESEWGEKLFF.

J is TRBJ2-7 and V is TRBV19; D call uncertain. V lost 0 bases, J lost 3 bases, and 6 bases lay in between. Germline V gene lookup returns CDR1 LNHDA and CDR2 SQIVND (reference sequence). The CDR3 covers 13 residues. CDR3 in amino acids: CASSIEWNYEQYF. The CDR3, as DNA: TGTGCCAGTAGTATAGAGTGGAACTACGAGCAGTACTTC.

The rearrangement uses TRBV6-5 and TRBJ1-1; 8 bases align to TRBD1. CDR1 and CDR2 from the germline V gene are MNHEY and SVGAGI. This CDR3 spans 13 amino acids. The V gene end was trimmed by 7 bases and the J gene end by 5 bases; junction bases not matched to a gene: 6. CDR3 loop: CASTRTGTTEAFF. The CDR3 DNA follows: TGTGCCAGCACCCGGACAGGGACTACTGAAGCTTTCTTT.